This T cell receptor (beta chain) appears in the sequencing data of a study of cytomegalovirus exposure and HLA in healthy donors (dated by TCRdb to the late 2010s). Notes on the research overall: In an earlier analysis of 450 to 750 of the donors, less than 350 Gb of sequence data and 117 million unique TCR beta sequences from about 179 million T cells were reported. An early release covering roughly 640 HLA-typed donors comprised roughly 300 gigabases of sequencing data and tens of millions of unique TCR sequences. Of the roughly 400 genotyped donors, 70% to 90% were placed in the genetic ancestry cluster associated with self-reported Caucasian donors. The study aimed to test whether signatures of past pathogen exposure could be identified by cataloging public T cell receptors. Using immunosequencing, the study profiled T cell repertoires from about 620 subjects and related those repertoires to cytomegalovirus serostatus. In addition to the first cohort of 650 to 800 subjects, a separate validation cohort of some 120 different subjects was used. To predict cytomegalovirus infection status, the study combined high-throughput TCR immunosequencing, statistical association of individual TCRs with disease status, and machine learning. A later analysis re-examined previously published TCR beta repertoires from roughly 650 donors and added high-resolution HLA genotyping to investigate patterns of TCR occurrence. Rather than drawing on any new phenotypic data, the later analysis identified candidate immune exposures from TCR beta sequences and the way those sequences occurred across donors. In an earlier analysis of 550 to 700 of the donors, high-throughput TCR beta sequencing was used to judge whether each TCR beta V gene segment behaved as functional or pseudogenic. Donor age, sex, ethnicity and CMV serostatus were compiled together with the repertoire data. Genome-wide SNP genotypes for about three fifths of the roughly 670 donors were used in a later genetic analysis, which treated that subset as a discovery cohort. All discovery cohort repertoires had been generated on a single sequencing platform. HLA typing covered class I and class II loci at four-digit resolution. Typing coverage varied by locus: about 620-640 donors for A, B, C, DRB1 and DQB1; 500 to 550 for DQA1; about 590 for DPA1; more than 450 for DPB1. Because of strong linkage in the cohort, five DR-DQ haplotypes were treated as single units for association and clustering. Across 300 to 500 genotyped donors of the cohort, an average of about 220,000 unique TCR beta nucleotide sequences per donor were sequenced, and around 20% of those sequences were non-productive.

The library was built by means of the immunoSEQ multiplex PCR assay. The multiplex PCR relied on a mix of 60 forward primers for TCR Vbeta segments and 13 reverse primers for TCR Jbeta segments. The CDR3 region of rearranged TCR beta genes was amplified from genomic DNA by a multiplex PCR assay. Amplified TCR beta libraries were sequenced as 87-base-pair reads on the Illumina HiSeq System. From the authors' description of their analysis: A later analysis counted about 80 million unique TCR beta chains across the 700 or so repertoires, and 9 million to 14 million of these chains were shared by at least two donors. Raw reads were error-corrected and collapsed into unique sequences by a nearest-neighbor algorithm in which closely related sequences were merged to remove PCR and sequencing errors. Alignment of CDR3 sequences to IMGT reference sequences was used to assign V, D and J gene segments. Each retained sequence needed at least a six-nucleotide match to both a V gene segment and a J gene segment. Rearrangements were called productive when the CDR3 lacked stop codons and stayed in frame with V and J; all others were non-productive. CDR3 was defined by IMGT convention, running from the second conserved V-encoded cysteine to the conserved J-encoded phenylalanine. In an earlier analysis of roughly 580 of the donors, sequences lacking an unambiguous match to a single V gene segment were excluded. An earlier analysis of several hundred of the donors called V segments functional above 56.7% productive rearrangements and segregating when the between-donor standard deviation exceeded 5%. A statistical classification framework was developed to diagnose cytomegalovirus status using the catalog of TCR beta chain sequences. In a later analysis, TCR nucleotide sequences were compared against IMGT/GENE-DB human TR gene sequences so that V and J genes could be assigned. The TCRdist pipeline was used in a later analysis to assign CDR3 sequences and most-parsimonious VDJ recombination scenarios. In a later analysis, every TCR beta chain was defined by the combination of its CDR3 amino acid sequence and its V-gene family, and reads without a unique V-gene family were dropped. A later analysis removed 550 to 700 highly shared, low-generation-probability nucleotide sequences to deal with suspected cross-contamination and a sequencing artifact. In a later analysis, a clonal expansion index for each public chain was calculated from normalized within-repertoire ranks of inferred template counts. A later analysis computed generation probabilities with a VDJ recombination model fitted to out-of-frame rearrangements, and checked the results against IGoR. A later analysis scored TCR-TCR, TCR-HLA and TCR-CMV co-occurrence with hypergeometric tests, applying a repertoire-size bias correction to TCR pairs. To estimate false discovery rates, a later analysis permuted the HLA or CMV assignments 20 times. In a later analysis, co-occurring TCRs were grouped with DBSCAN, and TCRdist sequence similarity was added when clustering was performed within HLA-allele-positive subsets. Co-occurrence clustering excluded repertoires with fewer than 30,000 or more than 120,000 public chains, plus five with anomalous nucleotide sharing. The table was pulled from immuneACCESS by TCRdb, which kept in-frame rearrangements only. Such tables lose some clones; where checked, under half of the loss comes from unresolved V genes, and the rest has no known cause. V, J and clone size are taken as reported in that table, and D and trimming were inferred from the DNA itself. This sample gives some 100,000 clones in total; less than 80% of them show up just once. The top ten constitute roughly 8% of the sample.

Concerning this clone itself: The antigen it recognizes is unknown. No much larger clone is present one base from it, and per-base qualities are unavailable.

Beyond this particular receptor, the publication reports: A total of 150 or so TCR beta chains were listed by the study as associated with cytomegalovirus. In a later analysis, HLA-associated TCR beta chains showed more clonal expansion and lower generation probabilities than non-associated chains that were equally common. An earlier analysis of roughly 570 of the donors showed that most TCR beta V segments appeared in productive rearrangements either about 87% or about 30% of the time, which broadly matched IMGT annotations. A further reported finding was that TCR beta sequences accurately predicted the HLA-A and HLA-B alleles for most subjects in the first cohort. In a later analysis, the rate of TCR association differed among HLA loci, with DRB1 alleles having the most associated TCRs and HLA-C alleles having the fewest. Most CMV-associated TCR beta chains appeared to be HLA-restricted in a later analysis, and the HLA associations seemed to be driven largely by CMV exposure. CMV serostatus was the only immune exposure information available for the cohort. Roughly uniform sequencing depth across donors was assumed in presence/absence analyses, although this assumption may not hold. Because HLA typing was unavailable for some donors at each locus, only the typed subset was used in association tests. In both the original and validation cohorts, the classifier was reported to diagnose cytomegalovirus status with high specificity and sensitivity. According to the authors, the approach could potentially be generalized to other disease states and immunological phenotypes. A cluster of highly shared sequence variants was judged likely to represent a technical artifact of the sequencing pipeline. In a later genetic analysis, fewer N-insertions in productive TCRs were reported among donors in an Asian-associated ancestry cluster than the approximately 670-donor mean. Linkage disequilibrium might explain the correlated functional status among segregating V segments, but an unknown experimental factor could not be excluded. When HLA alleles, especially DR and DQ, strongly co-occurred, TCR associations were difficult to assign to individual alleles. According to a later analysis, parvovirus B19, influenza, CMV and Epstein-Barr virus appeared linked to several top co-occurrence clusters. A few of the identified cytomegalovirus-associated TCR beta chains were confirmed in vitro to be specific for cytomegalovirus antigens. Only TCR beta chains were sequenced in this cohort, and the absence of alpha or paired-chain data limited detectable features. Some IMGT-functional V segments, including TRBV6-2 and TRBV6-3, could not be told apart with the 87-base-pair reads, so those segments were excluded. In a later analysis, some 18,000 TCR beta sequences were associated with specific HLA alleles at a false discovery rate of 0.05. V-gene and J-gene trimming of TCR beta chains was associated with a missense DCLRE1C variant in a later genetic analysis, and the association was replicated in an independent cohort. Across donors, most TCR sequences were observed very rarely, whereas some public TCRs were present in many individuals. The earlier analysis of approximately 540 of the donors excluded seventeen rarely observed V segments, including chromosome 9 orphons, because counts were too low.

The cohort was made up of roughly 670 healthy bone marrow donors. Cohort members were all nominally healthy when sampled, although unrecorded immune exposures were likely present. The donor was CMV seropositive and was included in the group of 250 to 350 seropositive cohort members. A peripheral blood sample was collected from each donor, and TCR beta sequencing was performed on peripheral blood mononuclear cells. Genomic DNA extraction from the blood cell samples was performed with the Qiagen DNeasy Blood Extraction Kit. V and J lose 4 bases and 3 bases, and a span of 9 bases separates them. From the cysteine through the phenylalanine, the CDR3 covers 13 amino acids. Only the CDR3 DNA stays, 39 bases, in frame from base 1. CDR1 MNHNY and CDR2 SVGAGI are derived from the germline V gene (reference sequence).

Sequenced: PBMCs. The source is a woman aged 45-65 years in good health and CMV-seropositive. The V and J genes are TRBV6-6 and TRBJ1-2; tentative D gene TRBD1, with 5 bases matching. This receptor has the CDR3 CASSLGRDYGYTF. The nucleotide sequence reads as follows: TGTGCCAGCAGTTTGGGCAGGGACTATGGCTACACCTTC.